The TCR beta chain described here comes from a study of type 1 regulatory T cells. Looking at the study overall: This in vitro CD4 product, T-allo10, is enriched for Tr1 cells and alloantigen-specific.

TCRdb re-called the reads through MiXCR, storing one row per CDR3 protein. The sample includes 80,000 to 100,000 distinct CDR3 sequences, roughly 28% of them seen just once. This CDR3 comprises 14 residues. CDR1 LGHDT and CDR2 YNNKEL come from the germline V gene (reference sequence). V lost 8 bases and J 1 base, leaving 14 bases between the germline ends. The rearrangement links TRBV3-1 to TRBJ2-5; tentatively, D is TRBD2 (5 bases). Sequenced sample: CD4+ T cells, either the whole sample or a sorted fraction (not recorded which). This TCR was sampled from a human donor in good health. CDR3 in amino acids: CASSLNRGQETQYF. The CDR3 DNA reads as TGTGCCAGCTCTCTAAACCGGGGCCAAGAGACCCAGTACTTC.